The 11 T cell receptor beta chains given below trace back to one sample, sequenced in a study of breast tumors, draining lymph nodes, adjacent tissues. One entry per CDR3 protein results from TCRdb running MiXCR on the multiplex PCR reads. The sample holds about 100,000 distinct CDR3 sequences; 21% are singletons and the top ten take 1% to 1.5%. Samples came from axillary lymph nodes draining the breast cancer. Sequenced: axillary lymph node tissue. The receptors stem from a female donor with breast cancer. Some clones in this sample may be carry-over from other donors' samples.

This clonotype was recorded many times. The chain links TRBV7-9 to TRBJ1-5; D gene ambiguous. Trimming cost V 9 bases and J 7 bases, with 7 bases left between them. This CDR3 region has 10 residues. Germline CDR1 reads SEHNR; CDR2 reads FQNEAQ (reference sequence). The CDR3 reads CARSAQPQHF. Here the CDR3 DNA reads TGTGCCAGGTCAGCACAGCCCCAGCATTTT.

This clonotype was observed many times. J is TRBJ2-7 and V is TRBV5-1, with D perhaps assigned TRBD1 or TRBD2 (5 bases each). The CDR3 is made up of 16 amino acids. The germline CDR1 and CDR2 sequences are SGHRS and YFSETQ. Trimming took off 0 bases at V and 0 bases at J, with 13 bases between the two ends. The CDR3 region is CASSLGARDGSYEQYF. The CDR3 DNA reads as TGCGCCAGCAGCTTGGGGGCCCGGGACGGCTCCTACGAGCAGTACTTC.

The sample holds many counts of this clonotype. This chain links TRBV9 with TRBJ1-4, with D perhaps TRBD1 (6 bases). Trimming took 3 bases from V and 7 from J, leaving 13 bases between them. The CDR3 extends over 14 amino acids. CDR1 and CDR2 from the germline V gene are SGDLS and YYNGEE. The CDR3 loop reads CASSAGQVGEKLFF. The CDR3 DNA sequence: TGTGCCAGCAGCGCGGGACAAGTAGGTGAAAAACTGTTTTTT.

This clonotype was recorded many times. V gene TRBV13 combines with J gene TRBJ2-3; unclear D gene. Germline V gene lookup returns CDR1 PRHDT and CDR2 FYEKMQ (reference sequence). With 0 bases removed from V and 1 base from J, the gap between germline ends came to 8 bases. This CDR3 has 15 residues. The CDR3 sequence is CASSLGQQGTDTQYF. The CDR3 DNA is TGTGCCAGCAGCTTAGGCCAGCAGGGCACAGATACGCAGTATTTT.

As concerns this clonotype: A much larger clone is a single base away; this may be a read error. The chain has TRBV6-1 and TRBJ2-7, with TRBD2 identical over 9 bases. Germline-derived CDR1 and CDR2 are MNHNS and SASEGT. This CDR3 comprises 14 residues. With V trimmed by 4 bases and J by 4 bases, 5 bases remained unmatched. For the CDR3, the DNA is TGTGCCAGCAGTGGACACAGCGGGGGGTACGAGCAGTACTTC. Amino acids: CASSGHSGGYEQYF.

This clonotype was counted only a few times. This rearrangement joins TRBV3-1 to TRBJ1-4; weak D call: TRBD1 (6 bases). Per the germline V gene, CDR1 is LGHDT and CDR2 is YNNKEL (reference sequence). V was pared by 4 bases and J by 4 bases, with 16 bases between. This CDR3 contains 16 residues. The CDR3 region has the DNA TGTGCCAGCAGCCGGTCTATGGGGGCGGGTAATGAAAAACTGTTTTTT. Its translation is CASSRSMGAGNEKLFF. The entire variable domain, with the rest obtained from reference TRBV3-1 and TRBJ1-4, is as follows: DTAVSQTPKYLVTQMGNDKSIKCEQNLGHDTMYWYKQDSKKFLKIMFSYNNKELIINETVPNRFSPKSPDKAHLNLHINSLELGDSAVYFCASSRSMGAGNEKLFFGSGTQLSVL.

There are many counts of this clonotype. This chain joins TRBV5-6 and TRBJ2-1; perhaps TRBD1 as D (6 bases). Germline loops: CDR1 SGHDT, CDR2 YYEEEE. V was shortened by 3 bases and J by 0 bases, with 10 bases between the two germline ends. The CDR3 has 15 residues. The CDR3 region has the DNA TGTGCCAGCAGCTATAGGGGGATCTCCTACAATGAGCAGTTCTTC. Residues: CASSYRGISYNEQFF.

Many counts were recorded for this clonotype. The chain couples TRBV10-3 to TRBJ1-4, with a tentative D call TRBD1 (6 bases). Trimming removed 5 bases from V and 0 bases from J, with 10 bases in between. Looked up from germline, CDR1 is ENHRY and CDR2 is SYGVKD. This CDR3 is built from 15 residues. DNA of the CDR3: TGTGCCATCAGTCGGACAGCTGCAACTAATGAAAAACTGTTTTTT. Its protein is CAISRTAATNEKLFF.

This clonotype has a count of ten or more. The genes are TRBV7-9 and TRBJ2-7; tentatively, D is TRBD1 (6 bases). Per the germline V gene, CDR1 is SEHNR and CDR2 is FQNEAQ (reference sequence). CDR3 length: 16 residues. Between the trimmed V and J ends, which lost 1 base and 5 bases, there was a span of 18 bases. CDR3 residues: CASSLDVVGTLNEQYF. The CDR3 DNA follows: TGTGCCAGCAGCTTAGATGTTGTAGGGACACTAAACGAGCAGTACTTC.

This clonotype was seen many times. The chain joins TRBV15 to TRBJ2-5; a weak D match, TRBD1 (5 bases). CDR3 length: 19 amino acids. V was shortened by 3 bases and J by 5 bases, with 28 bases between the two germline ends. Germline V gene sequence: CDR1 LNHNV, CDR2 YYDKDF (reference sequence). The CDR3 DNA sequence: TGTGCCACCAGCAGCCCTTACCAATGGCAGGGTGCTTCGAGGGAGACCCAGTACTTC. It specifies CATSSPYQWQGASRETQYF. The entire variable domain, with the rest obtained from reference TRBV15 and TRBJ2-5, is as follows: DAMVIQNPRYQVTQFGKPVTLSCSQTLNHNVMYWYQQKSSQAPKLLFHYYDKDFNNEADTPDNFQSRRPNTSFCFLDIRSPGLGDTAMYLCATSSPYQWQGASRETQYFGPGTRLLVL.

This clonotype has ten or more counts. The V gene is TRBV7-9, the J gene TRBJ2-2; the match to TRBD2 covers 13 bases. Per germline, CDR1 SEHNR and CDR2 FQNEAQ (reference sequence). With V trimmed by 7 bases and J by 4 bases, 6 bases remained unmatched. The CDR3 runs 16 residues. The chain's CDR3 is CASISRLAGGTGELFF. The CDR3 DNA sequence: TGTGCCAGCATCAGCCGACTAGCGGGAGGCACCGGGGAGCTGTTTTTT.